The 27 T cell receptor beta chains in this list originate from one sample, sequenced in a study of control samples from healthy donors and cancer patients. This table comes from immunoSEQ multiplex PCR, and its TCRdb copy is limited to in-frame clones, with some not included. Here the sample spans about 110,000 clones, just under 85% being singletons. Sequencing was done on a sample of blood. These receptors all stem from a man aged 18 to 29 in good health.

The chain combines TRBV7-2 with TRBJ2-7; TRBD2 matches at 11 bases. The junction had 6 bases not matched to a gene; V was cut back by 6 bases and J by 2 bases. Per the germline V gene, CDR1 is SGHTA and CDR2 is FQGNSA. The CDR3 extends over 15 amino acids. The CDR3 here is CASRPTSGGTYEQYF. The CDR3 region has the DNA TGTGCCAGCAGACCTACTAGCGGGGGAACCTACGAGCAGTACTTC.

V and J are TRBV27 and TRBJ2-2; unclear D gene. Germline CDR1 and CDR2: MNHEY and SMNVEV (reference sequence). Trimming took 4 bases from V and 1 from J, leaving 7 bases between them. The CDR3 has 14 amino acids. CDR3 sequence: CASSSTRNTGELFF. The CDR3 DNA reads TGTGCCAGCAGTTCCACCAGGAACACCGGGGAGCTGTTTTTT.

The chain couples TRBV4-2 to TRBJ1-4; 7 positions match TRBD1. This CDR3 comprises 18 residues. Trimming took 4 bases from V and 8 from J; bases not matched to a gene: 19. Germline CDR1 and CDR2: LGHNA and YNFKEQ. CDR3 protein: CASSPSLDLKGGFEKLFF. The DNA of the CDR3 is TGTGCCAGCAGCCCCAGCCTGGACCTTAAAGGGGGCTTCGAAAAACTGTTTTTT.

The chain is built from TRBV7-9 and TRBJ2-5; 11 nucleotides line up with TRBD2. CDR1 is SEHNR and CDR2 is FQNEAQ in the germline V gene (reference sequence). V lost 5 bases and J lost 6; bases outside the gene matches: 5. This CDR3 comprises 14 residues. The CDR3, as DNA: TGTGCCAGCAGCGTCCTAGCGGGGGGACAGACCCAGTACTTC. Its protein is CASSVLAGGQTQYF.

This chain joins TRBV4-2 and TRBJ2-5; maybe TRBD2 (5 bases). V dropped 2 bases and J dropped 5 bases, with 15 bases sitting between them. This CDR3 comprises 15 residues. The germline CDR1 and CDR2 sequences are LGHNA and YNFKEQ. CDR3 nucleotides: TGTGCCAGCAGCCAAAAGACCGGGAAGGTTGAGACCCAGTACTTC. Translated: CASSQKTGKVETQYF.

The chain has TRBV7-2 and TRBJ1-2; D unclear. V was trimmed by 1 base and J by 2 bases, leaving 11 bases between them. This CDR3 region has 15 residues. Germline-derived CDR1 and CDR2 are SGHTA and FQGNSA. CDR3: CASSLVREWNYGYTF. The CDR3 DNA reads TGTGCCAGCAGCTTAGTAAGGGAGTGGAACTATGGCTACACCTTC.

This chain connects TRBV5-1 to TRBJ1-1; no definite D call. Trimming shortened V by 1 base and J by 6 bases, and 13 bases separated the two germline ends. Germline V gene lookup returns CDR1 SGHRS and CDR2 YFSETQ. The CDR3 covers 14 residues. CDR3 in amino acids: CASSLQGLSAEAFF. The CDR3 coding sequence is TGCGCCAGCAGCTTGCAAGGGTTGAGCGCTGAAGCTTTCTTT.

This chain uses TRBV3-1 (or the pseudogene TRBV3-2) with TRBJ2-5; D is perhaps TRBD2 (7 bases). The CDR3 is 14 amino acids. V was clipped by 1 base and J by 4 bases, with 10 bases between them. Germline CDR1 LGHDT, CDR2 YNNKEL (reference sequence). This chain's CDR3 is CASSQAGGGETQYF. DNA of the CDR3: TGTGCCAGCAGCCAAGCGGGGGGCGGAGAGACCCAGTACTTC.

The chain is built from TRBV5-5 and TRBJ1-1, with a weak D call TRBD1 (5 bases). Germline V gene data show CDR1 as SGHKS and CDR2 as YYEKEE (reference sequence). This CDR3 has 15 amino acids. V lost 0 bases, J lost 0 bases, and 9 bases lay in between. CDR3 sequence (DNA): TGTGCCAGCAGCTTGGAGGGGCAACTGAACACTGAAGCTTTCTTT. It specifies CASSLEGQLNTEAFF.

This rearrangement joins TRBV30 to TRBJ1-2; D gene ambiguous. The CDR3 runs 13 residues. Trimming cost V 2 bases and J 9 bases, with 16 bases left between them. Germline V CDR1 and CDR2: GTSNPN, SVGIG (reference sequence). CDR3 protein: CAWSRPPEGSYTF. The CDR3 DNA reads as TGTGCCTGGAGTCGCCCCCCAGAGGGAAGCTACACCTTC.

The chain is built from TRBV19 and TRBJ2-2; 8 bases line up with TRBD1. Germline V gene lookup returns CDR1 LNHDA and CDR2 SQIVND (reference sequence). V trimming: 1 base; J trimming: 8 bases; junction bases outside the gene matches: 9. This CDR3 is built from 16 residues. CDR3: CASSIVPRDRTGELFF. As DNA, the CDR3 is TGTGCCAGTAGTATAGTACCGCGGGACAGGACGGGGGAGCTGTTTTTT.

The gene calls are TRBV28 and TRBJ1-1, with D hard to call. Germline-derived CDR1 and CDR2 are MDHEN and SYDVKM. This CDR3 has 11 residues. Trimming left V 3 bases short and J 6 bases short, with 5 bases between. For the CDR3, the DNA is TGTGCCAGCAGTTTTAGAGCTGAAGCTTTCTTT. Its protein product is CASSFRAEAFF. Full variable domain (missing parts from reference TRBV28 and TRBJ1-1): DVKVTQSSRYLVKRTGEKVFLECVQDMDHENMFWYRQDPGLGLRLIYFSYDVKMKEKGDIPEGYSVSREKKERFSLILESASTNQTSMYLCASSFRAEAFFGQGTRLTVV.

In regard to this clone: The same CDR3 arises from other DNA sequences in this sample as well. This chain uses TRBV7-9 with TRBJ2-7; D is undetermined. Germline V CDR1 and CDR2: SEHNR, FQNEAQ (reference sequence). There are 12 residues in the CDR3. Trimming removed 3 bases at V and 1 base at J, with 4 bases between. In DNA form, the CDR3 reads TGTGCCAGCAGCTTGGGGTCCTACGAGCAGTACTTC. This codes for CASSLGSYEQYF.

The chain combines TRBV5-1 with TRBJ2-3; 12 bases match TRBD2. Per the germline V gene, CDR1 is SGHRS and CDR2 is YFSETQ. The length of the CDR3 is 17 residues. V trimming: 1 base; J trimming: 3 bases; junction bases outside the gene matches: 6. The CDR3: CASSLQLTSGGTDTQYF. The CDR3 nucleotides read TGCGCCAGCAGCTTGCAATTGACTAGCGGGGGAACAGATACGCAGTATTTT. The whole variable domain, filled in from reference TRBV5-1 and TRBJ2-3, reads KAGVTQTPRYLIKTRGQQVTLSCSPISGHRSVSWYQQTPGQGLQFLFEYFSETQRNKGNFPGRFSGRQFSNSRSEMNVSTLELGDSALYLCASSLQLTSGGTDTQYFGPGTRLTVL.

This clone was counted once. The CDR3 bases are TGTGCCAGCAGTCGACAGGGGGCGGGCGGGGCCAACGTCCTGACTTTC. Protein: CASSRQGAGGANVLTF. This rearrangement joins TRBV6-6 to TRBJ2-6, with 10 bases matching TRBD1. Germline V lookup: CDR1 MNHNY, CDR2 SVGAGI (reference sequence). The V gene end was trimmed by 5 bases and the J gene end by 4 bases; junction bases not matched to a gene: 5. CDR3 length: 16 amino acids.

The V call is TRBV15, the J call TRBJ1-6; no clear D. The germline gives CDR1 LNHNV, CDR2 YYDKDF (reference sequence). The CDR3 consists of 17 residues. V lost 4 bases and J 3 bases, leaving 16 bases between the germline ends. The CDR3 loop is CATSIPKPLSYNSPLHF. In DNA form, the CDR3 reads TGTGCCACCAGCATTCCTAAACCCCTCAGCTATAATTCACCCCTCCACTTT.

The rearrangement uses TRBV27 and TRBJ1-3; D unresolved. Trimming removed 0 bases at V and 2 bases at J, with 5 bases between. This CDR3 region has 14 residues. Germline assignment: CDR1 MNHEY and CDR2 SMNVEV (reference sequence). CDR3 in DNA: TGTGCCAGCAGTTTATCACAGACTGGAAACACCATATATTTT. It yields the protein CASSLSQTGNTIYF.

The chain couples TRBV9 to TRBJ2-7, with 8 bases aligning to TRBD2. This CDR3 is 15 amino acids long. Trimming cost V 2 bases and J 5 bases; bases outside gene matches: 9. Germline assignment: CDR1 SGDLS and CDR2 YYNGEE. CDR3 coding DNA: TGTGCCAGCAGCGTTTCCGGGACTAGTGGCCACGAGCAGTACTTC. Translated, it gives CASSVSGTSGHEQYF.

Details on this clone: One end of the junction fails to match germline, which may point to a read error. This chain connects TRBV24-1 to TRBJ2-1; TRBD1 agrees at 7 bases. Looked up from germline, CDR1 is KGHDR and CDR2 is SFDVKD. The CDR3 is 12 amino acids. The CDR3 nucleotides are TGTGCCACCAGTGACCTGACAGGGAAATGGGTCTTC. Encoded protein: CATSDLTGKWVF.

The V gene is TRBV7-2, the J gene TRBJ2-7; D may be TRBD2 (6 bases). This CDR3 region has 15 residues. Germline CDR1 and CDR2: SGHTA and FQGNSA. The germline V and J ends were trimmed by 2 bases and 5 bases, with 16 bases remaining between them. The DNA for the CDR3 is TGTGCCAGCAGCTTATACGCGGGGCGTCCTAACGAGCAGTACGTC. Protein product: CASSLYAGRPNEQYV.

The chain employs TRBV4-3 and TRBJ2-6, with a possible D match to TRBD2 (5 bases). This CDR3 is 17 amino acids long. Per germline, CDR1 LGHNA and CDR2 YSLEER. Trimming left V 0 bases short and J 0 bases short, with 9 bases between. The CDR3: CASSQDRLLSGANVLTF. CDR3 bases: TGCGCCAGCAGCCAAGATCGACTACTCTCTGGGGCCAACGTCCTGACTTTC.

The chain employs TRBV6-5 and TRBJ1-1; TRBD1 might be the D (5 bases). Per germline, CDR1 MNHEY and CDR2 SVGAGI. The CDR3 is 15 amino acids. The V end was cut by 7 bases, the J end by 7 bases, with 22 bases between. The CDR3 region is CASITLRTPGFEAFF. CDR3 bases: TGTGCCAGCATCACGCTCCGGACACCAGGTTTTGAAGCTTTCTTT.

This chain joins TRBV5-5 and TRBJ1-4; the D gene is possibly TRBD1 (5 bases). CDR1 and CDR2 from the germline V gene are SGHKS and YYEKEE (reference sequence). The CDR3 covers 16 residues. Trimming took 4 bases from V and 5 from J, leaving 18 bases between them. The CDR3 spells CASSAAGGGSNEKLFF. The CDR3, as DNA: TGTGCCAGCAGCGCGGCAGGCGGGGGTAGCAATGAAAAACTGTTTTTT. Together with reference TRBV5-5 and TRBJ1-4, the CDR3 gives the full variable domain: DAGVTQSPTHLIKTRGQQVTLRCSPISGHKSVSWYQQVLGQGPQFIFQYYEKEERGRGNFPDRFSARQFPNYSSELNVNALLLGDSALYLCASSAAGGGSNEKLFFGSGTQLSVL.

The count of this clone is one. The chain combines TRBV19 with TRBJ1-5, with 8 bases lining up with TRBD1. The CDR3 sequence is 14 residues long. The V gene's germline CDR1 is LNHDA and CDR2 SQIVND (reference sequence). J lost 4 bases, V lost 5 bases, and 4 bases had no gene match. CDR3 sequence: CASSPWTGNQPQHF. Written as DNA, the CDR3 is TGTGCCAGTAGTCCCTGGACAGGGAATCAGCCCCAGCATTTT.

This CDR3 reads CASSLYGPGGSNEKLFF. CDR3 bases: TGCGCCAGCAGCCTGTACGGCCCCGGGGGTTCTAATGAAAAACTGTTTTTT. V gene TRBV5-1 combines with J gene TRBJ1-4, with a possible D match to TRBD1 (5 bases). This CDR3 has 17 amino acids. V was shortened by 4 bases and J by 3 bases, with 19 bases between the two germline ends. From germline, CDR1 is SGHRS and CDR2 YFSETQ.

This clone has just one count. The J gene is TRBJ1-2, the V gene TRBV25-1; 10 bases match TRBD1. The CDR3 is 16 amino acids. CDR1 is MGHDK, CDR2 SYGVNS, per germline. V dropped 4 bases and J dropped 7; count of bases not matched to a gene: 12. The CDR3 region has the DNA TGTGCCAGCAGTGCCTCCTCCGGGACAGGGGCGTTTGGCTACACCTTC. It specifies CASSASSGTGAFGYTF.

This clone was seen just once. The chain joins TRBV21-1 to TRBJ1-1. TRBV21-1 is a pseudogene locus. The CDR3 runs 14 residues. CDR3: CASSEDREDTEAFF. In nucleotides, the CDR3 is TGTGCCAGCAGCGAAGACAGGGAGGATACTGAAGCTTTCTTT.